These T cell receptor beta chains were read from a single sample in a study of cytomegalovirus exposure and HLA in healthy donors. The repertoire was sequenced with immunoSEQ multiplex PCR; TCRdb's copy has only in-frame clones and lacks some. The table for this sample gives approximately 37,000 clones. The sample comprised PBMCs. These receptor sequences come from a human donor in good health. Both conserved end residues are part of each CDR3. A D gene is named only where the DNA matches it firmly.

- | TRBJ1-1 | TRBV30 | TGTGCCTGGAGTGGCAGGACTGAAGCTTTCTTT | CAWSGRTEAFF
- | TRBJ2-7 | TRBV6-6 | TGTGCCAGCACCTACGGCGGCGAGCAGTACTTC | CASTYGGEQYF
- | TRBJ2-7 | TRBV30 | TGTGCCTGGAGTAGGAGGGGAGGAGGCGAGCAGTACTTC | CAWSRRGGGEQYF
TRBD2 | TRBJ2-3 | TRBV18 | TGTGCCAGCTCACCGCGAGCGGGGGGAGGCACAGATACGCAGTATTTT | CASSPRAGGGTDTQYF
TRBD1 | TRBJ1-2 | TRBV10-3 | TGTGCCATCAGTGAGTCGGGACAGGGCTATGGCTACACCTTC | CAISESGQGYGYTF
- | TRBJ1-5 | TRBV18 | TGTGCCAGCTCGCTGGGGGGTACTCAGCCCCAGCATTTT | CASSLGGTQPQHF
- | TRBJ2-3 | TRBV6-4 | TGTGCCAGCTCACCACCGGGGGGCACCACAGATACGCAGTATTTT | CASSPPGGTTDTQYF
- | TRBJ1-2 | TRBV4-2 | TGTGCCAGCAGCCAAGATGGCAGGGATGGCTACACCTTC | CASSQDGRDGYTF
- | TRBJ1-4 | TRBV9 | TGTGCCAGCAGCGTAAGCGCCGGCGCCGCTAATGAAAAACTGTTTTTT | CASSVSAGAANEKLFF
- | TRBJ1-1 | TRBV5-4 | TGTGCCAGCAGCAACAGGGAAAAGAACACTGAAGCTTTCTTT | CASSNREKNTEAFF
- | TRBJ2-5 | TRBV7-9 | TGTGCCAGCAGCCCAATCGGGACTGGTGTGGAGACCCAGTACTTC | CASSPIGTGVETQYF
- | TRBJ2-7 | TRBV14 | TGTGCCAGCAGCCAACCATATAAACAGGTCGAGCAGTACTTC | CASSQPYKQVEQYF
TRBD1 | TRBJ1-2 | TRBV7-8 | TGTGCCAGCAGCTTAGCCGGGACAGGGTATGACTATGGCTACACCTTC | CASSLAGTGYDYGYTF
TRBD1 | TRBJ1-5 | TRBV9 | TGTGCCAGCAGCGCGGACAGGGGGATTCGGGGGGGGTATCAGCCCCAGCATTTT | CASSADRGIRGGYQPQHF
TRBD2 | TRBJ2-3 | TRBV5-1 | TGCGCCAGCAGGGGACTAGCCACTAGCACAGATACGCAGTATTTT | CASRGLATSTDTQYF
TRBD2 | TRBJ2-5 | TRBV5-4 | TGTGCCAGCAGCTCTCTGGCGCGGGGGAGGCAAGAGACCCAGTACTTC | CASSSLARGRQETQYF
- | TRBJ1-1 | TRBV7-8 | TGTGCCAGCAGCTTCACAGGTTACACTGAAGCTTTCTTT | CASSFTGYTEAFF
TRBD2 | TRBJ2-2 | TRBV7-9 | TGTGCCAGCAGCCAGGGAGGGAGTCAGGCGAACACCGGGGAGCTGTTTTTT | CASSQGGSQANTGELFF
TRBD1 | TRBJ1-2 | TRBV7-2 | TGTGCCAGCAGCTTGGACAGGGGCTATGGCTACACCTTC | CASSLDRGYGYTF
- | TRBJ1-5 | TRBV6-1 | TGTGCCAGCAGTTTGAGGGTTCGGGATCAGCCCCAGCATTTT | CASSLRVRDQPQHF
TRBD2 | TRBJ2-5 | TRBV7-3 | TGTGCCAGCAGCGTCTCTAGCGGGGCTGGGGAGACCCAGTACTTC | CASSVSSGAGETQYF
- | TRBJ1-3 | TRBV29-1 | TGCAGCGTTGAAAAAGGGGCTGAGGGAAACACCATATATTTT | CSVEKGAEGNTIYF
TRBD2 | TRBJ2-3 | TRBV7-9 | TGTGCCAGCAGCTCAACAACGGGACTAGTTACAGATACGCAGTATTTT | CASSSTTGLVTDTQYF
- | TRBJ2-2 | TRBV30 | TGTGCCTGGAGCCCGGTTGACACCGGGGAGCTGTTTTTT | CAWSPVDTGELFF
- | TRBJ1-5 | TRBV19 | TGTGCCAGTAGTATGCGGCAGCGAAATCAGCCCCAGCATTTT | CASSMRQRNQPQHF